This T cell receptor beta chain emerged from a study of blood T cells in healthy people across ages. Study context: Template-switching capture recovered about one barcoded beta molecule per two T cells. Broader study findings: Naive CD4+ cell counts and diversity both ran higher in long-lived than in aged donors. Per million T cells, the diversity of TCR beta decreased roughly linearly as age advanced.

A note on this clonotype: Antigen unknown.

Next came a second PCR, run for roughly 6 to 11 cycles, which used a sample-barcoded 5' primer along with a J-beta primer mix. Via MiXCR, TCRdb re-called the 5' RACE reads, giving one row per CDR3 protein. This sample yields about 800,000 distinct CDR3 sequences, of which 25% are seen a single time; more than 3% belongs to the top ten. In addition, the sample was reused for a study of T cells of mothers and their children. That work contributes: A primer called M1S, used in the second PCR, added sample barcodes and 2-4 random nucleotides.

The TCR was taken from a boy younger than 18 in good health. The sample consisted of blood.

The CDR3 loop is CSAPTLDRGQNTEAFF. In nucleotides, the CDR3 is TGCAGTGCCCCTACCCTGGACAGGGGGCAGAACACTGAAGCTTTCTTT. The genes are TRBV20-1 and TRBJ1-1, with 11 nucleotides matching TRBD1. The CDR3 spans 16 residues. V shed 6 bases and J 1 base; nucleotides not matched to a gene: 10. In germline, CDR1 is DFQATT, CDR2 SNEGSKA (reference sequence).